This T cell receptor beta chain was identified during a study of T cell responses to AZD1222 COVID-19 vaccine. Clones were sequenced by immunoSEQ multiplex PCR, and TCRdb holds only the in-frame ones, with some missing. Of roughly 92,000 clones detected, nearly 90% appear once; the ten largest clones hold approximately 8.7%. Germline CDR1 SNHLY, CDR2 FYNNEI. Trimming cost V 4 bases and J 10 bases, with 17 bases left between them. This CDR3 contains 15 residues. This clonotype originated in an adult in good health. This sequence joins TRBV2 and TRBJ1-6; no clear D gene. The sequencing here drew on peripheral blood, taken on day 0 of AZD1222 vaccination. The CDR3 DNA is TGTGCCAGCAGTGCGGAAACCCCGGAATGGTCACCCCTCCACTTT. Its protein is CASSAETPEWSPLHF.